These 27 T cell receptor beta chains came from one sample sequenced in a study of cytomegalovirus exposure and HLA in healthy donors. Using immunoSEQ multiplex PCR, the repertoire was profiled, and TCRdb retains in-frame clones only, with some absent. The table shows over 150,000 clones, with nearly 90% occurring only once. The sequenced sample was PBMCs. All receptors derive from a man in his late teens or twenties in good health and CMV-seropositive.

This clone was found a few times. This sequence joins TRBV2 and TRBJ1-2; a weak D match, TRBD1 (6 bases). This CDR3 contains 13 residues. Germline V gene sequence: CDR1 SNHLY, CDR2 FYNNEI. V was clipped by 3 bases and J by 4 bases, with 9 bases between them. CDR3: CASSDSQGYGYTF. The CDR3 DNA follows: TGTGCCAGCAGTGATTCACAGGGCTATGGCTACACCTTC.

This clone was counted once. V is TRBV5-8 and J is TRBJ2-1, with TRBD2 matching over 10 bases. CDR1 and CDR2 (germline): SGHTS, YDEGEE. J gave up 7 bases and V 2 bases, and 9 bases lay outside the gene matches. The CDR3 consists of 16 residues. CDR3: CASSFSGRASGNEQFF. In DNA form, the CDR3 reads TGTGCCAGCAGCTTCAGCGGGAGGGCCTCCGGAAATGAGCAGTTCTTC.

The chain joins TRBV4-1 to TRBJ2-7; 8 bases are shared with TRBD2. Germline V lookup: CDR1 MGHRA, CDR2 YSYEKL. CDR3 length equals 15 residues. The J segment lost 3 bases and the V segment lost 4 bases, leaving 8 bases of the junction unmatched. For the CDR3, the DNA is TGCGCCAGCAGCCTGCAAACCGGGACTAGCTACGAGCAGTACTTC. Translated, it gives CASSLQTGTSYEQYF.

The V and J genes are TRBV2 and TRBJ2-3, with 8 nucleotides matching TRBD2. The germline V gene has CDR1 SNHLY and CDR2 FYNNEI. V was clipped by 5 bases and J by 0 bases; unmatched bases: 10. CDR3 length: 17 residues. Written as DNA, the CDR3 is TGTGCCAGCAGTTTAGCGGGAAGAGGGACTAGCACAGATACGCAGTATTTT. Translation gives CASSLAGRGTSTDTQYF.

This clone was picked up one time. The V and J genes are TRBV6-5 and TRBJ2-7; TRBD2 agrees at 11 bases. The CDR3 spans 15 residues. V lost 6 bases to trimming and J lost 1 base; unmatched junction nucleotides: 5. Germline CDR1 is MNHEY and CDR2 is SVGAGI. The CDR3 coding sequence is TGTGCCAGCAGCGACGCTAGCGGGGGGTCCTACGAGCAGTACTTC. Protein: CASSDASGGSYEQYF.

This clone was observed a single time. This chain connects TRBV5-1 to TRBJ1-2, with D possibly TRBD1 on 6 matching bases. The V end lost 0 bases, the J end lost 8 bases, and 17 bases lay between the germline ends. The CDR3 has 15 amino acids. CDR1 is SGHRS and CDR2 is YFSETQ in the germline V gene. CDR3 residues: CASSLVAGAEGGYTF. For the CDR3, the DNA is TGCGCCAGCAGCTTGGTCGCGGGGGCGGAGGGAGGCTACACCTTC.

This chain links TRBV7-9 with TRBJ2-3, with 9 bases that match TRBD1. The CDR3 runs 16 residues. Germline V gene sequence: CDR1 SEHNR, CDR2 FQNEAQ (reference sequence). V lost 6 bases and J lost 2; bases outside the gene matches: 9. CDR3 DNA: TGTGCCAGCAGTAAACAGGGGGCGCGACCCACAGATACGCAGTATTTT. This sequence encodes CASSKQGARPTDTQYF.

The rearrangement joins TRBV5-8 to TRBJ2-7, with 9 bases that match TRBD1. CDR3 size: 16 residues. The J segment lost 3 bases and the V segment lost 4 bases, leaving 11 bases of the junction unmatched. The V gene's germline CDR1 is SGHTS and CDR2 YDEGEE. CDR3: CASSTLWGDRDYEQYF. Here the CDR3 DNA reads TGTGCCAGCAGCACCTTATGGGGGGACAGGGACTACGAGCAGTACTTC.

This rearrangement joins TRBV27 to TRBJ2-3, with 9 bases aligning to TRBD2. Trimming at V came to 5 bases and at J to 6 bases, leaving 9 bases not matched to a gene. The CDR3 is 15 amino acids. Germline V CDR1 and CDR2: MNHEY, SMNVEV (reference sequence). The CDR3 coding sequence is TGTGCCAGCAGTCTTAGCGGGAGTGGTGCGGATACGCAGTATTTT. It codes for CASSLSGSGADTQYF.

The CDR3 sequence is CSVEMDGGNQPQHF. The CDR3 coding sequence is TGCAGCGTTGAAATGGACGGGGGAAATCAGCCCCAGCATTTT. The genes are TRBV29-1 and TRBJ1-5, with D tentatively TRBD1 (5 bases). The CDR3 contains 14 residues. V was cut by 2 bases and J by 4 bases, with 12 bases left in between. Germline CDR1 reads SQVTM; CDR2 reads ANQGSEA.

CDR3 in DNA: TGTGCCAGCAATCGGAGACTAGCGGGACACTACGAGCAGTACTTC. Amino acid sequence: CASNRRLAGHYEQYF. The chain carries TRBV28 and TRBJ2-7; 11 bases are a match to TRBD2. The length of the CDR3 is 15 residues. V shed 7 bases, J shed 3 bases, and the junction held 8 bases outside the gene matches. In germline, CDR1 is MDHEN, CDR2 SYDVKM.

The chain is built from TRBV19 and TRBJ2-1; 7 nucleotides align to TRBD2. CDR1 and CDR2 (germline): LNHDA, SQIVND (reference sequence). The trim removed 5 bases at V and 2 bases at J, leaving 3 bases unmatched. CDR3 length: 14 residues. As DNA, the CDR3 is TGTGCCAGTAGTCGGGGACTAACCTACAATGAGCAGTTCTTC. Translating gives CASSRGLTYNEQFF. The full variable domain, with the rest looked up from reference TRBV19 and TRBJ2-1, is DGGITQSPKYLFRKEGQNVTLSCEQNLNHDAMYWYRQDPGQGLRLIYYSQIVNDFQKGDIAEGYSVSREKKESFPLTVTSAQKNPTAFYLCASSRGLTYNEQFFGPGTRLTVL.

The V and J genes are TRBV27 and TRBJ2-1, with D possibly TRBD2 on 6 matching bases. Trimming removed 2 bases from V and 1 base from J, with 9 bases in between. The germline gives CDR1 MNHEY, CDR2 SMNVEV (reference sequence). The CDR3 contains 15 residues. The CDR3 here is CASSLGGTSYNEQFF. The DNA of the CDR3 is TGTGCCAGCAGTTTAGGCGGGACGTCCTACAATGAGCAGTTCTTC.

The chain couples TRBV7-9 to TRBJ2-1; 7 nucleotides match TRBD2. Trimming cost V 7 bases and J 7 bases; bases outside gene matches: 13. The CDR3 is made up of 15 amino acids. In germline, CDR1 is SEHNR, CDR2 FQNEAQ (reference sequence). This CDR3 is CASTGLEGHVNEQFF. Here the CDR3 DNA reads TGTGCCAGCACCGGACTAGAAGGGCATGTTAATGAGCAGTTCTTC.

The CDR3 loop reads CASSEFGRGSEKLFF. CDR3 nucleotide sequence: TGTGCCAGCAGTGAATTCGGCAGGGGGAGCGAAAAACTGTTTTTT. V gene TRBV6-1 combines with J gene TRBJ1-4, with 7 bases fitting TRBD1. V trimming: 2 bases; J trimming: 8 bases; junction bases outside the gene matches: 8. Per the germline V gene, CDR1 is MNHNS and CDR2 is SASEGT. The CDR3 has 15 amino acids.

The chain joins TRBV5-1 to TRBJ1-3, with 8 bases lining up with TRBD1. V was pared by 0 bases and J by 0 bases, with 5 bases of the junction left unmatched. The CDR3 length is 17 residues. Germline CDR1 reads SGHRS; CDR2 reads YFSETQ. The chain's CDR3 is CASSLGGGQDSGNTIYF. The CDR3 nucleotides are TGCGCCAGCAGCTTGGGAGGGGGACAGGACTCTGGAAACACCATATATTTT.

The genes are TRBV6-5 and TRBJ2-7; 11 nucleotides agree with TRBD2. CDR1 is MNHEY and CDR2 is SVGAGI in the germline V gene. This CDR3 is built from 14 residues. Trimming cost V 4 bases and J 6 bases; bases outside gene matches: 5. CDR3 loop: CASSSGTSGFEQYF. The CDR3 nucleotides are TGTGCCAGCAGTTCCGGGACTAGCGGATTCGAGCAGTACTTC.

The CDR3 is CASSFRGIGYEQYF. The CDR3 DNA sequence: TGTGCCAGCAGCTTCAGGGGGATTGGCTACGAGCAGTACTTC. The rearrangement joins TRBV7-8 to TRBJ2-7, with TRBD1 matching over 7 bases. J gave up 3 bases and V 3 bases, and 5 bases lay outside the gene matches. The CDR3 loop spans 14 amino acids. CDR1 is SGHVS and CDR2 is FQNEAQ in the germline V gene.

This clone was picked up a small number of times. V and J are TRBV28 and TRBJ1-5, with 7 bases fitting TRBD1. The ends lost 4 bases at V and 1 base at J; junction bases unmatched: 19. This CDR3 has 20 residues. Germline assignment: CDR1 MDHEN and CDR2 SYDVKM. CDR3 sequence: CASSSATGMAGLYSNQPQHF. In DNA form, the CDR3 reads TGTGCCAGCAGTTCGGCGACAGGGATGGCCGGATTGTACAGCAATCAGCCCCAGCATTTT.

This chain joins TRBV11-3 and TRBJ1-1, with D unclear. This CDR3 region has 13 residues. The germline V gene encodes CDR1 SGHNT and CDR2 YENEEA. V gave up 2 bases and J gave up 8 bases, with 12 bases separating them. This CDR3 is CASSLNQVEEAFF. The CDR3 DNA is TGTGCCAGCAGCTTAAACCAGGTAGAAGAAGCTTTCTTT.

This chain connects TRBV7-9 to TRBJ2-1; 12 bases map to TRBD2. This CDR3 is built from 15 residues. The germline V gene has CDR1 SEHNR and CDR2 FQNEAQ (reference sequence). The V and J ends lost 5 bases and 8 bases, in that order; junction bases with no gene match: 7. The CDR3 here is CASSEERLAGDEQFF. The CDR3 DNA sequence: TGTGCCAGCAGCGAAGAAAGACTAGCGGGAGATGAGCAGTTCTTC.

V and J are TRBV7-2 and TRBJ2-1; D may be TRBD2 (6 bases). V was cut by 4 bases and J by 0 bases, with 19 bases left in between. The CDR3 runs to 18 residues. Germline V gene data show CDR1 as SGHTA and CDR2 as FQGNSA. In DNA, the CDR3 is TGTGCCAGCAGCTCGCAAACGGGACTTCGGAGCTCCTACAATGAGCAGTTCTTC. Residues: CASSSQTGLRSSYNEQFF.

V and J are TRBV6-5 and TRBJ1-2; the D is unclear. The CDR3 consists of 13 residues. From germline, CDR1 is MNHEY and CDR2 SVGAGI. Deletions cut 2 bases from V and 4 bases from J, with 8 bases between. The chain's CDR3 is CASSYGSGYGYTF. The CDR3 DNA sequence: TGTGCCAGCAGTTACGGGAGCGGCTATGGCTACACCTTC.

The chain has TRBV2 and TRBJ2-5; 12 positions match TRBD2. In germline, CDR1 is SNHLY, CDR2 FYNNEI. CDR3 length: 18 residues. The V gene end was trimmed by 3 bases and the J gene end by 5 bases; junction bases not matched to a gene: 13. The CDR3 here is CASSDGFGLAGGAETQYF. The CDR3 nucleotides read TGTGCCAGCAGTGATGGGTTTGGGCTAGCGGGAGGGGCGGAGACCCAGTACTTC.

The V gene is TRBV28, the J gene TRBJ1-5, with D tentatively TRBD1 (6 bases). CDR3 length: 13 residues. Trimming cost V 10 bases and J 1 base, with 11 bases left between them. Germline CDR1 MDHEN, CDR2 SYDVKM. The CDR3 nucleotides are TGTGCCATCAAGGGGGTAAGCAATCAGCCCCAGCATTTT. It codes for CAIKGVSNQPQHF.

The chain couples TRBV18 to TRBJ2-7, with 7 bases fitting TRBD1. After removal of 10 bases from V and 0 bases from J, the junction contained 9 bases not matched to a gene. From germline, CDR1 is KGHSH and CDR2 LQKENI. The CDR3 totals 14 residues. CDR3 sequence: CANGQEVFSYEQYF. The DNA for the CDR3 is TGTGCCAACGGACAGGAGGTTTTCTCCTACGAGCAGTACTTC. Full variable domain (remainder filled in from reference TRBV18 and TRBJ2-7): NAGVMQNPRHLVRRRGQEARLRCSPMKGHSHVYWYRQLPEEGLKFMVYLQKENIIDESGMPKERFSAEFPKEGPSILRIQQVVRGDSAAYFCANGQEVFSYEQYFGPGTRLTVT.

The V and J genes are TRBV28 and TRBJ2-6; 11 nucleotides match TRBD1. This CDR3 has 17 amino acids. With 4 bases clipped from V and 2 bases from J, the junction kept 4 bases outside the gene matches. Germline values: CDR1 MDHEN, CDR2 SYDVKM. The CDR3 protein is CASSWDRGIPGANVLTF. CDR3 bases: TGTGCCAGCAGTTGGGACAGGGGGATACCTGGGGCCAACGTCCTGACTTTC. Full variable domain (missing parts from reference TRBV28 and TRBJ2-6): DVKVTQSSRYLVKRTGEKVFLECVQDMDHENMFWYRQDPGLGLRLIYFSYDVKMKEKGDIPEGYSVSREKKERFSLILESASTNQTSMYLCASSWDRGIPGANVLTFGAGSRLTVL.